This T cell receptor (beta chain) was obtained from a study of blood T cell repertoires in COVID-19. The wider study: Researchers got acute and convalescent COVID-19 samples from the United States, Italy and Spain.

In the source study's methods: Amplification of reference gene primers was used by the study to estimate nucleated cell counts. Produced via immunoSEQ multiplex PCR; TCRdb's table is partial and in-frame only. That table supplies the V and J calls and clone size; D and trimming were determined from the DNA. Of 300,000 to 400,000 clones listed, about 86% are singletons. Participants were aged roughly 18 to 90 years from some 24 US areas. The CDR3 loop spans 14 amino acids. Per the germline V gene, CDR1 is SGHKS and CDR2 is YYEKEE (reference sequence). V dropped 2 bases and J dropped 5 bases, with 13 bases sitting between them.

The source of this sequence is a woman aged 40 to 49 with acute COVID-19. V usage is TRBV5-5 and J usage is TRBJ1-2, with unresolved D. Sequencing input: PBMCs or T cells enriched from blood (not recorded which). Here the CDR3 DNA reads TGTGCCAGCAGCTTAGCTCTCCAGGCGTATGGCTACACCTTC. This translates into CASSLALQAYGYTF. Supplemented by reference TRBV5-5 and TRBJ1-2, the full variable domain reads DAGVTQSPTHLIKTRGQQVTLRCSPISGHKSVSWYQQVLGQGPQFIFQYYEKEERGRGNFPDRFSARQFPNYSSELNVNALLLGDSALYLCASSLALQAYGYTFGSGTRLTVV.